The T cell receptor beta chain described here comes from a study of blood T cell repertoires in COVID-19. At the level of the study: Acute and convalescent COVID-19 specimens originated in the United States, Italy and Spain. Sources were T cells, B-cell-depleted T cells, or PBMCs; the material itself was cDNA or gDNA.

Cohort placement rested on clinical history that participants reported themselves. Measured with immunoSEQ multiplex PCR; TCRdb has only the in-frame clones, and not every one. The data show approximately 150,000 clones, around 85% seen once. CDR1 is SGHRS and CDR2 is YFSETQ in the germline V gene. The CDR3 is 14 amino acids. Trimming took 4 bases from V and 8 from J, leaving 15 bases between them. The receptor was isolated from a woman aged 40 to 50 with acute COVID-19. The sample comprised PBMCs or T cells enriched from blood (not recorded which). The V and J genes are TRBV5-1 and TRBJ1-4, with D possibly matching TRBD1 (6 bases). The CDR3 reads CASSTKGVEEKLFF. In DNA form, the CDR3 reads TGCGCCAGCAGCACAAAGGGGGTAGAAGAAAAACTGTTTTTT. Together with reference TRBV5-1 and TRBJ1-4, the CDR3 gives the full variable domain: KAGVTQTPRYLIKTRGQQVTLSCSPISGHRSVSWYQQTPGQGLQFLFEYFSETQRNKGNFPGRFSGRQFSNSRSEMNVSTLELGDSALYLCASSTKGVEEKLFFGSGTQLSVL.